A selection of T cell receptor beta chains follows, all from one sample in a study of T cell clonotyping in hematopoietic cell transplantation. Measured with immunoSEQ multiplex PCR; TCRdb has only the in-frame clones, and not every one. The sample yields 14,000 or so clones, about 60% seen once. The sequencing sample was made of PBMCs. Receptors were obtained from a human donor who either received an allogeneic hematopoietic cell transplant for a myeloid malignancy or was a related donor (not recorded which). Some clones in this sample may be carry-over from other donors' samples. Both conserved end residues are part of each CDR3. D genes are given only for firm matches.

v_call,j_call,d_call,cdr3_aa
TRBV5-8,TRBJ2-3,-,CASSFTDTQYF
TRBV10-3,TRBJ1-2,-,CAISDHQVGYGYTF
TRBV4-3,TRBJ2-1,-,CASSQAVGLEQFF
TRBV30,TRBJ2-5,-,CAWSVKGYQETQYF
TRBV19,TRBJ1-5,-,CASISRWSNQPQHF
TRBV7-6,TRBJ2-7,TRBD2,CASSLTSSGYEQYF
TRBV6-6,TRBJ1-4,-,CASRINEKLFF
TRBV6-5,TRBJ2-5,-,CASVSLGTQYF
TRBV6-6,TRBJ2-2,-,CASFLAGELFF
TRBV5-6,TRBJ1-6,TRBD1,CASSLAGDRGRVSSPLHF
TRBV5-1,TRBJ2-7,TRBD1,CASSFDTGGTLSYEQYF
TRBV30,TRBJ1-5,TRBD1,CAWSVRTGRNQPQHF
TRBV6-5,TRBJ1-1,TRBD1,CASTGDRGSNTEAFF
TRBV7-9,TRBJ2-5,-,CASSPSAGRTETQYF
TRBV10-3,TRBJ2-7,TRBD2,CAISPASGTYEQYF
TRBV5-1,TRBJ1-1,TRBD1,CASSLNPPGQGDTEAFF
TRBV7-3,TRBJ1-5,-,CASSLTGDRNQPQHF
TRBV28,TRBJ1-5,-,CASRSKQGRQPQHF
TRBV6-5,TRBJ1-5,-,CASSNGGSNQPQHF
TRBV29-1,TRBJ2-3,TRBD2,CSAQTLAGVTDTQYF
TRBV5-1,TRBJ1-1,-,CASSLRVDSTEAFF